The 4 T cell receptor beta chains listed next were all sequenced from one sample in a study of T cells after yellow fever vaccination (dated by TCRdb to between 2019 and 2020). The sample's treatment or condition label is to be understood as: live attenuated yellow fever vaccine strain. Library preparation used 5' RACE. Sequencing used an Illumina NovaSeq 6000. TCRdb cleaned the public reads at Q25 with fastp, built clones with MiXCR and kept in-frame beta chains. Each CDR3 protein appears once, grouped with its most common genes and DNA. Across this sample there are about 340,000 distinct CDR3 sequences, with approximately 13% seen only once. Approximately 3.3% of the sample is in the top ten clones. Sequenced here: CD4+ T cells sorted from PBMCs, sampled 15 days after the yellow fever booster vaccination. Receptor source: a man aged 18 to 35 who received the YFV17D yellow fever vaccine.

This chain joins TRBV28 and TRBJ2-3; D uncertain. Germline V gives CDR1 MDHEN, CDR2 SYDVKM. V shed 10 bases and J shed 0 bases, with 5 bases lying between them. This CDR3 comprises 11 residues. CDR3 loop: CAILSTDTQYF. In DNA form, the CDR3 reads TGTGCCATCCTTAGCACAGATACGCAGTATTTT.

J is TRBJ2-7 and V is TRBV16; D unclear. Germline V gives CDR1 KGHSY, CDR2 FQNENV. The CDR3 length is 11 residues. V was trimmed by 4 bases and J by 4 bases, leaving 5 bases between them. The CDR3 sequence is CASSPRYEQYV. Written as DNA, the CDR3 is TGTGCCAGCAGCCCAAGGTACGAGCAGTACGTC.

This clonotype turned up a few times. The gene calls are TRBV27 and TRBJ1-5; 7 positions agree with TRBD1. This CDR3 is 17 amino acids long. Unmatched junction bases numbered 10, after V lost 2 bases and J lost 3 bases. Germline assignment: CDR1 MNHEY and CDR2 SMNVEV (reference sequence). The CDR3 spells CASSLEGQARHNQPQHF. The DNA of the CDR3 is TGTGCCAGCAGTTTAGAAGGACAGGCCAGACACAATCAGCCCCAGCATTTT.

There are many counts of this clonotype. The CDR3 nucleotides read TGTGCCAGCAGTTTAAACGGCGATCAGCCCCAGCATTTT. This sequence encodes CASSLNGDQPQHF. The J gene is TRBJ1-5, the V gene TRBV12-3 or TRBV12-4; the D is unclear. The CDR3 is made up of 13 amino acids. V was cut by 2 bases and J by 5 bases, with 7 bases left in between.